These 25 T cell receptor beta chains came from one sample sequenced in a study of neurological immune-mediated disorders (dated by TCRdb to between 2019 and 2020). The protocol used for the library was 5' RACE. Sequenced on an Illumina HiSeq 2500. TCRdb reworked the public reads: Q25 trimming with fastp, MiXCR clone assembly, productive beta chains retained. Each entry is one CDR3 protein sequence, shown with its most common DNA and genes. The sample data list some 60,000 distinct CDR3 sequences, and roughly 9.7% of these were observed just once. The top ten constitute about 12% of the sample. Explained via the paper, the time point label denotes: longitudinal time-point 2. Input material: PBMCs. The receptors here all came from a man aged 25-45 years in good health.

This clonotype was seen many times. CDR3 DNA: TGTGCCAGCAGCCTCTCAGCCGGGACTAGCCAAGAGACCCAGTACTTC. Translation gives CASSLSAGTSQETQYF. V is TRBV11-2 and J is TRBJ2-5; 8 bases are a match to TRBD2. The CDR3 contains 16 residues. V was clipped by 5 bases and J by 1 base; unmatched bases: 9. The germline gives CDR1 SGHAT, CDR2 FQNNGV.

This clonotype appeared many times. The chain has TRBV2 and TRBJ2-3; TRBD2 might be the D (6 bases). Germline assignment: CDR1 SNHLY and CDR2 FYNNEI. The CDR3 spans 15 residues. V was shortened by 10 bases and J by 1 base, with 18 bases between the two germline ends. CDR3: CATSPFERGTDTQYF. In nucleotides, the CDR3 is TGTGCCACCTCGCCGTTCGAGCGGGGCACAGATACGCAGTATTTT.

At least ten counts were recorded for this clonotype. For the CDR3, the DNA is TGTGCCAGCCGGTGGCAGGACACGATATACGAGCAGTACTTC. The encoded protein is CASRWQDTIYEQYF. This sequence joins TRBV28 and TRBJ2-7; D perhaps matches TRBD1 (5 bases). The V end was cut by 8 bases, the J end by 4 bases, with 18 bases between. Germline-derived CDR1 and CDR2 are MDHEN and SYDVKM. The CDR3 has 14 amino acids.

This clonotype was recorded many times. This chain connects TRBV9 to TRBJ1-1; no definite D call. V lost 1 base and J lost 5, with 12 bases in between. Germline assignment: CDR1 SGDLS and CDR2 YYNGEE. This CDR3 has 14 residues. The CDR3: CASSVTSQQTEAFF. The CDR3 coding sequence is TGTGCCAGCAGCGTAACCTCCCAGCAGACTGAAGCTTTCTTT.

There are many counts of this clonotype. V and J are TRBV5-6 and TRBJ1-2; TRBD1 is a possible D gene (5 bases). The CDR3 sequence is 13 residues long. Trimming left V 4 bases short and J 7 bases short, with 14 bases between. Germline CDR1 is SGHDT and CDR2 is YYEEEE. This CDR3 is CASSAGTLRGYTF. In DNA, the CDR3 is TGTGCCAGCAGCGCCGGGACTCTGCGTGGCTACACCTTC.

The CDR3 spells CASSPQGHLNQPQHF. The CDR3 nucleotides read TGTGCCAGCTCACCACAGGGACACCTAAATCAGCCCCAGCATTTT. The rearrangement joins TRBV18 to TRBJ1-5; D may be TRBD1 (6 bases). The CDR3 extends over 15 amino acids. Germline V CDR1 and CDR2: KGHSH, LQKENI. Trimming removed 1 base from V and 4 bases from J, with 11 bases in between.

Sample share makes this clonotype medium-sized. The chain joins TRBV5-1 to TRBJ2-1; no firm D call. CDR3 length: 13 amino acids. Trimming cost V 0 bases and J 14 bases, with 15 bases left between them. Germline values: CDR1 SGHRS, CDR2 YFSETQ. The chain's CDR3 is CASSLELGVWEFF. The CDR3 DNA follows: TGCGCCAGCAGCTTGGAATTAGGTGTTTGGGAGTTCTTC. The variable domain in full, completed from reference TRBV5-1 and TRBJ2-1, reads KAGVTQTPRYLIKTRGQQVTLSCSPISGHRSVSWYQQTPGQGLQFLFEYFSETQRNKGNFPGRFSGRQFSNSRSEMNVSTLELGDSALYLCASSLELGVWEFFGPGTRLTVL.

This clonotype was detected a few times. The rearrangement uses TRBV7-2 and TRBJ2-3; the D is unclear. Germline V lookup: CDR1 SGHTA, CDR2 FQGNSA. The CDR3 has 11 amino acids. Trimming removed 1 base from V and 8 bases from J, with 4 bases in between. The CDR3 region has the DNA TGTGCCAGCAGCTTAGGGGGTACGCAGTATTTT. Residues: CASSLGGTQYF.

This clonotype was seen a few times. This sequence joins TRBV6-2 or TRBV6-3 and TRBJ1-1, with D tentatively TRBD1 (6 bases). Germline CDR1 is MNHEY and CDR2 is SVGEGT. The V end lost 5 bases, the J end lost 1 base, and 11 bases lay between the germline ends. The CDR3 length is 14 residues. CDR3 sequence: CASSPQGGNTEAFF. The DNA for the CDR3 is TGTGCCAGCAGTCCACAGGGCGGGAACACTGAAGCTTTCTTT.

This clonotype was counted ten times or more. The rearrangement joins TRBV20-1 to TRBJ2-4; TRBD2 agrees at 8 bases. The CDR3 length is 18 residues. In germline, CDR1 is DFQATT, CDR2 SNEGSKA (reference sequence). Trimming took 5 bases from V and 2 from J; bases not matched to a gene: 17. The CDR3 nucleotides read TGCAGTGCTCTGGGGGTTACTAGCGGCTATATAACCAAAAACATTCAGTACTTC. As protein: CSALGVTSGYITKNIQYF.

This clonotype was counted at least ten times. Here the CDR3 reads CASSFGGMDEQFF. In nucleotides, the CDR3 is TGTGCCAGCAGTTTTGGCGGGATGGATGAGCAGTTCTTC. The chain has TRBV28 and TRBJ2-1; maybe TRBD2 (6 bases). The germline CDR1 and CDR2 sequences are MDHEN and SYDVKM. The germline V and J ends were trimmed by 3 bases and 8 bases, with 11 bases remaining between them. This CDR3 has 13 amino acids.

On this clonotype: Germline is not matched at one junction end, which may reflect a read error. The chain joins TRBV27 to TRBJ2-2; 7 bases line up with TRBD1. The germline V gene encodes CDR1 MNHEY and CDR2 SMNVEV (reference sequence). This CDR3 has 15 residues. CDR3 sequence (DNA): TGTGTCAGCAGGGACAGTGCTATGAACACCGGGGAGCTGTTTTTT. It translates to CVSRDSAMNTGELFF.

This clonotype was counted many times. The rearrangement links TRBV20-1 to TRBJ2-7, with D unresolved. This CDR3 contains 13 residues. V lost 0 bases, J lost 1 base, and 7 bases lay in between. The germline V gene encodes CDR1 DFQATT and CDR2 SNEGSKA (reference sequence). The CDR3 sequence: CSAREDGSYEQYF. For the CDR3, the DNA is TGCAGTGCTAGAGAGGACGGATCCTACGAGCAGTACTTC.

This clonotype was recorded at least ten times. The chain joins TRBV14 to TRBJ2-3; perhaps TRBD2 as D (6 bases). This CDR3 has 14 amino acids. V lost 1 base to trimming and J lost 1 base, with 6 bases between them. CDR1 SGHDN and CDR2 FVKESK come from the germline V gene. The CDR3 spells CASSQGGGTDTQYF. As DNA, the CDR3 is TGTGCCAGCAGCCAAGGCGGGGGCACAGATACGCAGTATTTT.

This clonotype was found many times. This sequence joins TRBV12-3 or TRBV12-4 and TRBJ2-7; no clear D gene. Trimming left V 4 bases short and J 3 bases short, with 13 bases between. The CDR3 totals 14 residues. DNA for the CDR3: TGTGCCAGCAGTTCACATAGTTTCCTCTACGAGCAGTACTTC. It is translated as CASSSHSFLYEQYF.

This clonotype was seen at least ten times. CDR3 bases: TGTGCCAGCAGTAGAGGGGACATCAGCGAGCAGTACTTC. This codes for CASSRGDISEQYF. The rearrangement joins TRBV6-2 or TRBV6-3 to TRBJ2-7, with D tentatively TRBD1 (6 bases). The V gene's germline CDR1 is MNHEY and CDR2 SVGEGT. The CDR3 length is 13 residues. V lost 5 bases and J 6 bases, leaving 14 bases between the germline ends.

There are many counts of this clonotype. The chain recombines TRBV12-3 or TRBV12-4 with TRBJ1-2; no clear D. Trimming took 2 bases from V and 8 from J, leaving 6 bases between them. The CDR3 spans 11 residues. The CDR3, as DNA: TGTGCCAGCAGTTTATCTGGAGGCTACACCTTC. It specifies CASSLSGGYTF.

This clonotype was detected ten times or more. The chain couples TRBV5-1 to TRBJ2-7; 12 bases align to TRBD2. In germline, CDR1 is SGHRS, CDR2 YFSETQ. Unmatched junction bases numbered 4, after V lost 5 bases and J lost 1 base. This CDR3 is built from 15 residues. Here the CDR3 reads CASSSTSGSSYEQYF. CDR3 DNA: TGCGCCAGCAGTTCGACTAGCGGGAGTTCCTACGAGCAGTACTTC.

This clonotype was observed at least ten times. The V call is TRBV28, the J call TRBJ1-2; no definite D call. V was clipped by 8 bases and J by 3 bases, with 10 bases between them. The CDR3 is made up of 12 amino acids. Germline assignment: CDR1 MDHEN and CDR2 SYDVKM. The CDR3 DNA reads TGTGCCAGCGCTTTTCTTGACTATGGCTACACCTTC. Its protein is CASAFLDYGYTF.

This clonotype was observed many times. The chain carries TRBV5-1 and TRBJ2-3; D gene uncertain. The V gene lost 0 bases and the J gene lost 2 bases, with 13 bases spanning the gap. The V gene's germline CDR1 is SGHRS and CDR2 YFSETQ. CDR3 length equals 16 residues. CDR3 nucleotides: TGCGCCAGCAGCTTGGCCGTCACGGGCGCCACAGATACGCAGTATTTT. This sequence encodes CASSLAVTGATDTQYF.

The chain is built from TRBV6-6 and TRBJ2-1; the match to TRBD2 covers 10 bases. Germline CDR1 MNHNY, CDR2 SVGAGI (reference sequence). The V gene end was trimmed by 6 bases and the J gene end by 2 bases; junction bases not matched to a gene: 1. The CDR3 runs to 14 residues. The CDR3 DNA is TGTGCCAGCAGCAGCGGGGGGGCCTACAATGAGCAGTTCTTC. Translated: CASSSGGAYNEQFF.

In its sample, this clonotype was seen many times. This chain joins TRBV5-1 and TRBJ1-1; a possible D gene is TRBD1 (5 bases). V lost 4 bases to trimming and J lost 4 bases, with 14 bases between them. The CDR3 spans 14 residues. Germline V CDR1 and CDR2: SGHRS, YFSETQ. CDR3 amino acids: CASSPGPTGTEAFF. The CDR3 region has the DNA TGCGCCAGCAGCCCGGGACCGACTGGCACTGAAGCTTTCTTT. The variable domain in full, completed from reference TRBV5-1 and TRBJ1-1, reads KAGVTQTPRYLIKTRGQQVTLSCSPISGHRSVSWYQQTPGQGLQFLFEYFSETQRNKGNFPGRFSGRQFSNSRSEMNVSTLELGDSALYLCASSPGPTGTEAFFGQGTRLTVV.

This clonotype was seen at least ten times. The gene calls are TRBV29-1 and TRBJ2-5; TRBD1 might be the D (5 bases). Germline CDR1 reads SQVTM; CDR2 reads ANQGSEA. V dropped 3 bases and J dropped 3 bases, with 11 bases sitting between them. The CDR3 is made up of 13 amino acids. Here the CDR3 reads CSVEVGVEETQYF. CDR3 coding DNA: TGCAGCGTTGAGGTAGGGGTCGAAGAGACCCAGTACTTC.

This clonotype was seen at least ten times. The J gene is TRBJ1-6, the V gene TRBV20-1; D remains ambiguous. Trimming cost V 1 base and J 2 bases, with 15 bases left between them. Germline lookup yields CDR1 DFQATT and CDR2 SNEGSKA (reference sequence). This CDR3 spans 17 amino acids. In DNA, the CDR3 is TGCAGTGCTAGAGGAGGACGGAGAGGGACCTATAATTCACCCCTCCACTTT. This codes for CSARGGRRGTYNSPLHF.

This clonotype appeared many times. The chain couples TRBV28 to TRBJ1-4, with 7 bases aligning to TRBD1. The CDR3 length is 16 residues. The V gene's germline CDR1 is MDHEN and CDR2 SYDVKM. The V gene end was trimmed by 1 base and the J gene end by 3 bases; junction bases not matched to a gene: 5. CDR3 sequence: CASSLYRDSANEKLFF. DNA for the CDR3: TGTGCCAGCAGTTTATATCGGGACAGCGCTAATGAAAAACTGTTTTTT.